These 23 T cell receptor beta chains share one sample of origin, sequenced in a study of multiple sclerosis patients with progressive multifocal leukoencephalopathy. TCRdb keeps only in-frame clones here, not all; method: immunoSEQ multiplex PCR. The top ten clones hold 0.85% to 1.3% of a sample with tens of thousands of clones, more than 75% of them seen once. Time point reported: before natalizumab initiation. Source material: PBMCs. Receptors originate from a human donor with multiple sclerosis.

Points on this clone: The sample holds other DNA sequences that translate to the same CDR3. V and J are TRBV28 and TRBJ2-3; TRBD2 agrees at 9 bases. Trimming at V came to 2 bases and at J to 4 bases, leaving 4 bases not matched to a gene. The germline V gene has CDR1 MDHEN and CDR2 SYDVKM. The CDR3 length is 15 residues. CDR3 sequence: CASSLAGGLSDTQYF. In DNA form, the CDR3 reads TGTGCCAGCAGTTTAGCGGGGGGGCTATCAGATACGCAGTATTTT. Full variable domain (remainder filled in from reference TRBV28 and TRBJ2-3): DVKVTQSSRYLVKRTGEKVFLECVQDMDHENMFWYRQDPGLGLRLIYFSYDVKMKEKGDIPEGYSVSREKKERFSLILESASTNQTSMYLCASSLAGGLSDTQYFGPGTRLTVL.

The chain's CDR3 is CASSYRPPGGYEQYF. DNA for the CDR3: TGTGCCAGCAGTTACCGACCGCCGGGGGGCTACGAGCAGTACTTC. This chain links TRBV6-6 with TRBJ2-7; 7 bases align to TRBD2. Germline loops: CDR1 MNHNY, CDR2 SVGAGI (reference sequence). Losses at the gene ends were 2 bases for V and 3 bases for J; bases not matched to a gene: 7. The CDR3 is 15 amino acids.

The V gene is TRBV18, the J gene TRBJ1-6; 9 bases fit TRBD1. The CDR3 loop spans 15 amino acids. Germline-derived CDR1 and CDR2 are KGHSH and LQKENI. J gave up 9 bases and V 4 bases, and 7 bases lay outside the gene matches. The CDR3 region is CASSRQQGASSPLHF. The CDR3 DNA sequence: TGTGCCAGCTCACGCCAACAGGGGGCTAGTTCACCCCTCCACTTT.

This chain joins TRBV6-5 and TRBJ1-6; 8 bases match TRBD1. V was pared by 6 bases and J by 10 bases, with 8 bases of the junction left unmatched. The CDR3 extends over 14 amino acids. CDR1 and CDR2 from the germline V gene are MNHEY and SVGAGI. The CDR3 reads CASRGQGAGSPLHF. The CDR3, as DNA: TGTGCCAGCAGAGGCCAGGGGGCAGGATCACCCCTCCACTTT.

The V call is TRBV4-1, the J call TRBJ1-1, with D maybe TRBD1 (6 bases). V was clipped by 5 bases and J by 4 bases, with 11 bases between them. This CDR3 has 13 residues. Germline CDR1 MGHRA, CDR2 YSYEKL. The CDR3 DNA follows: TGCGCCAGCAGCTCACAGGGAGCCACTGAAGCTTTCTTT. Its translation: CASSSQGATEAFF.

This chain uses TRBV28 with TRBJ1-1, with 7 bases lining up with TRBD1. The germline CDR1 and CDR2 sequences are MDHEN and SYDVKM. Trimming at V came to 5 bases and at J to 1 base, leaving 10 bases not matched to a gene. There are 16 residues in the CDR3. CDR3 residues: CASSHQQTGTNTEAFF. Written as DNA, the CDR3 is TGTGCCAGCAGTCACCAACAGACAGGGACGAACACTGAAGCTTTCTTT.

This chain joins TRBV6-1 and TRBJ1-2; D uncertain. Looked up from germline, CDR1 is MNHNS and CDR2 is SASEGT. This CDR3 region has 13 residues. V was shortened by 4 bases and J by 8 bases, with 14 bases between the two germline ends. The CDR3 protein is CASSGEAGRGYTF. In DNA, the CDR3 is TGTGCCAGCAGTGGGGAGGCCGGACGAGGCTACACCTTC.

This clone was found a few times. The chain couples TRBV9 to TRBJ2-7; TRBD1 is a possible D gene (6 bases). The CDR3 consists of 14 residues. Germline-derived CDR1 and CDR2 are SGDLS and YYNGEE. V was trimmed by 0 bases and J by 4 bases, leaving 11 bases between them. The CDR3 nucleotides read TGTGCCAGCAGCGTAGCGGACAGCTTTTACGAGCAGTACTTC. Translating gives CASSVADSFYEQYF.

V usage is TRBV7-9 and J usage is TRBJ2-7, with TRBD1 identical over 8 bases. Germline V lookup: CDR1 SEHNR, CDR2 FQNEAQ (reference sequence). The ends lost 5 bases at V and 5 bases at J; junction bases unmatched: 11. CDR3 length: 15 amino acids. The CDR3 DNA sequence: TGTGCCAGCAGCCGCCTGACAGGGGCGCCCCACGAGCAGTACTTC. This codes for CASSRLTGAPHEQYF. Based on the CDR3 plus reference TRBV7-9 and TRBJ2-7, the full variable domain is DTGVSQNPRHKITKRGQNVTFRCDPISEHNRLYWYRQTLGQGPEFLTYFQNEAQLEKSRLLSDRFSAERPKGSFSTLEIQRTEQGDSAMYLCASSRLTGAPHEQYFGPGTRLTVT.

The J gene is TRBJ2-7, the V gene TRBV5-6; TRBD2 is a possible D gene (5 bases). V was shortened by 5 bases and J by 4 bases, with 19 bases between the two germline ends. The CDR3 loop spans 15 amino acids. Germline assignment: CDR1 SGHDT and CDR2 YYEEEE. The CDR3 region is CASSLTGLPPYEQYF. The CDR3 DNA is TGTGCCAGCAGTCTCACCGGACTGCCGCCTTACGAGCAGTACTTC.

This chain joins TRBV11-1 and TRBJ2-3; TRBD1 agrees at 10 bases. V lost 3 bases and J lost 3; bases outside the gene matches: 3. Per germline, CDR1 SGHAT and CDR2 FQDESV (reference sequence). The CDR3 runs 15 residues. The CDR3 region has the DNA TGTGCCAGCAGCTTCACGGGACAGGGGACAGATACGCAGTATTTT. Protein product: CASSFTGQGTDTQYF.

J is TRBJ1-1 and V is TRBV7-2, with D uncertain. V was clipped by 2 bases and J by 1 base, with 11 bases between them. Germline lookup yields CDR1 SGHTA and CDR2 FQGNSA. This CDR3 comprises 15 residues. As DNA, the CDR3 is TGTGCCAGCAGCTTACGGCTGGGTTGGAACACTGAAGCTTTCTTT. Its translation: CASSLRLGWNTEAFF.

V gene TRBV27 combines with J gene TRBJ2-5, with 13 bases identical to TRBD2. CDR1 is MNHEY, CDR2 SMNVEV, per germline (reference sequence). The V gene end was trimmed by 3 bases and the J gene end by 2 bases; junction bases not matched to a gene: 6. The CDR3 consists of 17 residues. The CDR3 here is CASSFGLAGAPQETQYF. The CDR3 bases are TGTGCCAGCAGTTTTGGACTAGCGGGGGCCCCACAAGAGACCCAGTACTTC.

The genes are TRBV18 and TRBJ2-5, with 7 bases lining up with TRBD1. CDR1 KGHSH and CDR2 LQKENI come from the germline V gene. The CDR3 is 15 amino acids. Germline trimming cut 2 bases from V and 5 bases from J; bases unmatched to any gene: 8. The CDR3 here is CASSPRGGTSETQYF. The CDR3 bases are TGTGCCAGCTCACCAAGAGGGGGCACGTCCGAGACCCAGTACTTC. The variable domain in full, completed from reference TRBV18 and TRBJ2-5, reads NAGVMQNPRHLVRRRGQEARLRCSPMKGHSHVYWYRQLPEEGLKFMVYLQKENIIDESGMPKERFSAEFPKEGPSILRIQQVVRGDSAAYFCASSPRGGTSETQYFGPGTRLLVL.

The chain carries TRBV30 and TRBJ2-5, with D possibly TRBD2 on 5 matching bases. The J call may not be correct, given that the DNA end is closer to TRBJ2-7. CDR1 and CDR2 (germline): GTSNPN, SVGIG (reference sequence). CDR3 size: 14 residues. CDR3 protein: CAWSASGSSYEQYF. The CDR3 region has the DNA TGTGCCTGGAGTGCGTCGGGGTCCTCCTACGAGCAGTACTTC.

V and J are TRBV7-3 and TRBJ2-1, with 7 positions matching TRBD2. J was trimmed by 9 bases and V by 4 bases; bases with no gene match: 6. Germline V gene sequence: CDR1 SGHTA, CDR2 FQGTGA. The CDR3 sequence is 13 residues long. This CDR3 is CASSSDTGGEQFF. In DNA, the CDR3 is TGTGCCAGCAGCTCAGATACGGGAGGTGAGCAGTTCTTC.

The chain has TRBV6-4 and TRBJ1-1; TRBD1 is a possible D gene (6 bases). This CDR3 contains 15 residues. In germline, CDR1 is MRHNA, CDR2 SNTAGT. V shed 6 bases and J shed 5 bases, with 19 bases lying between them. The chain's CDR3 is CASSPGGLGATEAFF. In DNA form, the CDR3 reads TGTGCCAGCAGCCCGGGAGGGTTGGGGGCAACTGAAGCTTTCTTT.

The chain is built from TRBV6-1 and TRBJ2-2; D call uncertain. This CDR3 is 13 amino acids long. V shed 2 bases and J shed 4 bases, with 5 bases lying between them. Germline loops: CDR1 MNHNS, CDR2 SASEGT. CDR3 in DNA: TGTGCCAGCAGTGAAAGGTTCACCGGGGAGCTGTTTTTT. Residues: CASSERFTGELFF.

The sample holds a few counts of this clone. This rearrangement joins TRBV5-4 to TRBJ1-3; no reliable D call. This CDR3 spans 16 amino acids. V was pared by 0 bases and J by 0 bases, with 10 bases between. Germline V gene sequence: CDR1 SGHNT, CDR2 YYREEE (reference sequence). The CDR3 reads CASSLGLSNSGNTIYF. The CDR3 DNA reads TGTGCCAGCAGCTTGGGCCTTTCGAACTCTGGAAACACCATATATTTT.

V usage is TRBV5-6 and J usage is TRBJ1-2; TRBD1 might be the D (5 bases). Germline V gives CDR1 SGHDT, CDR2 YYEEEE. V was trimmed by 3 bases and J by 6 bases, leaving 18 bases between them. The CDR3 length is 15 residues. Written as DNA, the CDR3 is TGTGCCAGCAGCTCCCTTTGGGGGACGGAACATGGCTACACCTTC. As protein: CASSSLWGTEHGYTF.

This clone is a singleton in its sample. V and J are TRBV28 and TRBJ1-5, with D uncertain. Germline lookup yields CDR1 MDHEN and CDR2 SYDVKM. The CDR3 length is 14 residues. V shed 4 bases and J shed 5 bases, with 12 bases lying between them. The CDR3 here is CASSSGFEHQPQHF. CDR3 DNA: TGTGCCAGCAGTTCGGGTTTTGAACATCAGCCCCAGCATTTT.

The chain joins TRBV27 to TRBJ1-1; TRBD1 might be the D (5 bases). From germline, CDR1 is MNHEY and CDR2 SMNVEV (reference sequence). V was trimmed by 5 bases and J by 6 bases, leaving 19 bases between them. The CDR3 loop spans 15 amino acids. The CDR3 protein is CASSPGGGWGAEAFF. CDR3 sequence (DNA): TGTGCCAGCAGTCCCGGTGGGGGTTGGGGCGCTGAAGCTTTCTTT.

V usage is TRBV13 and J usage is TRBJ2-1; TRBD2 agrees at 9 bases. J gave up 5 bases and V 4 bases, and 9 bases lay outside the gene matches. The CDR3 loop spans 16 amino acids. Germline V gene lookup returns CDR1 PRHDT and CDR2 FYEKMQ (reference sequence). Here the CDR3 DNA reads TGTGCCAGCAGCTCCTGGGCGGGGGGGCCCGACAATGAGCAGTTCTTC. Its translation: CASSSWAGGPDNEQFF.